This T cell receptor beta chain was recovered during a study of technical replicates of blood from a few donors. Trimming took 5 bases from V and 4 from J; bases not matched to a gene: 5. CDR3 size: 13 residues. CDR1 and CDR2 from the germline V gene are LNHDA and SQIVND (reference sequence). Method: immunoSEQ multiplex PCR; TCRdb's copy keeps in-frame clones and lacks some. The table has almost 90,000 clones, about 95% seen once. The receptor's source is a human donor in good health. The sequencing sample was made of T cells isolated from PBMCs. The V call is TRBV19, the J call TRBJ2-7, with 7 bases lining up with TRBD1. The CDR3 reads CASSRQGRYEQYF. The CDR3 nucleotides read TGTGCCAGTAGTCGACAGGGAAGGTACGAGCAGTACTTC.